This T cell receptor (beta chain) derives from a study of T-cell memory formation after mild COVID-19. TCRdb analysed the 5' RACE reads with MiXCR anew, one entry per CDR3 protein. Here the sample spans about 140,000 distinct CDR3 sequences, 13% to 15% being singletons. This clonotype came up a few times. The antigen is undetermined. Findings and limits, study-wide: The appearance of some responding clones in pre-infection memory suggested that cross-reactive memory joined.

The TCR sequence derives from an adult woman who had mild COVID-19 (a few samples of this study predate the infection). Cell type and time point are not known. Specimen: PBMCs or a T cell subset sorted from them (not recorded which).

CDR3 nucleotide sequence: TGTGCCAGCAGTTTTGAGGGAGCGGGGTTAATCAACTATGGCTACACCTTC. Translated, it gives CASSFEGAGLINYGYTF. The rearrangement uses TRBV12-3 or TRBV12-4 and TRBJ1-2; the D is unclear. This CDR3 has 17 residues. With 3 bases removed from V and 2 bases from J, the gap between germline ends came to 19 bases.